This entry lists 13 T cell receptor beta chains sequenced from one sample in a study of cytomegalovirus exposure and HLA in healthy donors. Primers: 60 Vbeta forward and 13 Jbeta reverse. Data came from immunoSEQ multiplex PCR; TCRdb stores just in-frame clones and leaves some out. The specimen's table records approximately 130,000 clones. The sequenced sample was PBMCs. These receptors came from a woman aged 55-69 years in good health and CMV-seronegative.

The gene calls are TRBV7-2 and TRBJ1-5, with D possibly matching TRBD1 (5 bases). The CDR3 length is 13 residues. Trimming took 7 bases from V and 4 from J, leaving 11 bases between them. Germline V lookup: CDR1 SGHTA, CDR2 FQGNSA. The CDR3 coding sequence is TGTGCCAGCACCCAGGGTTGGAATCAGCCCCAGCATTTT. It codes for CASTQGWNQPQHF.

Note on this clone: Other nucleotide sequences in the sample specify the same CDR3. The chain joins TRBV4-1 to TRBJ1-4, with a tentative D call TRBD1 (5 bases). The CDR3 is 16 amino acids. The V gene's germline CDR1 is MGHRA and CDR2 YSYEKL. Deletions cut 0 bases from V and 4 bases from J, with 12 bases between. The CDR3 DNA sequence: TGCGCCAGCAGCCAAGAGGAGGGGTCAGTTAATGAAAAACTGTTTTTT. Amino acid sequence: CASSQEEGSVNEKLFF.

The chain uses TRBV7-6 and TRBJ1-3; D ambiguous. This CDR3 spans 13 amino acids. Germline-derived CDR1 and CDR2 are SGHVS and FNYEAQ. Trimming shortened V by 2 bases and J by 8 bases, and 10 bases separated the two germline ends. CDR3: CASSLLPVHTIYF. The CDR3 nucleotides read TGTGCCAGCAGCTTACTTCCGGTTCACACCATATATTTT.

J is TRBJ1-6 and V is TRBV4-1; D not resolved. Germline loops: CDR1 MGHRA, CDR2 YSYEKL. The CDR3 consists of 14 residues. V lost 4 bases to trimming and J lost 7 bases, with 11 bases between them. CDR3: CASSLPRGNSPLHF. The CDR3 coding sequence is TGCGCCAGCAGCCTCCCCCGCGGGAATTCACCCCTCCACTTT.

The CDR3 reads CASSETGTGGEDEQYF. The CDR3 DNA sequence: TGCGCCAGCAGCGAGACCGGGACAGGGGGCGAAGACGAGCAGTACTTC. This chain joins TRBV10-1 and TRBJ2-7, with TRBD1 matching over 12 bases. Trimming at V came to 6 bases and at J to 5 bases, leaving 11 bases not matched to a gene. Germline loops: CDR1 WNHNN, CDR2 SYGVQD (reference sequence). The CDR3 totals 16 residues.

This chain connects TRBV4-1 to TRBJ2-4, with D possibly matching TRBD1 (6 bases). Germline V lookup: CDR1 MGHRA, CDR2 YSYEKL. This CDR3 contains 17 residues. The V gene lost 0 bases and the J gene lost 0 bases, with 12 bases spanning the gap. DNA for the CDR3: TGCGCCAGCAGCCAAGATATCACAGGGCCAGCCAAAAACATTCAGTACTTC. It codes for CASSQDITGPAKNIQYF.

The rearrangement joins TRBV28 to TRBJ1-5; TRBD1 might be the D (5 bases). The CDR3 covers 16 residues. With 5 bases removed from V and 4 bases from J, the gap between germline ends came to 18 bases. Germline V lookup: CDR1 MDHEN, CDR2 SYDVKM. CDR3 residues: CASSVGGGGRNQPQHF. Here the CDR3 DNA reads TGTGCCAGCAGTGTGGGCGGGGGAGGTAGAAATCAGCCCCAGCATTTT.

The CDR3 spells CASSPTLGARNTEAFF. DNA for the CDR3: TGTGCCAGCAGTCCTACCCTGGGGGCGAGGAACACTGAAGCTTTCTTT. The rearrangement uses TRBV28 and TRBJ1-1; TRBD1 might be the D (6 bases). The CDR3 extends over 16 amino acids. Germline loops: CDR1 MDHEN, CDR2 SYDVKM. V gave up 5 bases and J gave up 1 base, with 17 bases separating them. The full variable domain, its missing parts supplied by reference TRBV28 and TRBJ1-1, is DVKVTQSSRYLVKRTGEKVFLECVQDMDHENMFWYRQDPGLGLRLIYFSYDVKMKEKGDIPEGYSVSREKKERFSLILESASTNQTSMYLCASSPTLGARNTEAFFGQGTRLTVV.

The chain recombines TRBV19 with TRBJ2-1; 10 bases align to TRBD2. The junction had 9 bases not matched to a gene; V was cut back by 5 bases and J by 5 bases. CDR1 is LNHDA, CDR2 SQIVND, per germline (reference sequence). This CDR3 contains 16 residues. CDR3 protein: CASSGASGSLDNEQFF. As DNA, the CDR3 is TGTGCCAGTAGTGGGGCTAGCGGGAGTTTGGACAATGAGCAGTTCTTC.

The rearrangement links TRBV6-5 to TRBJ2-4; 9 bases align to TRBD1. The CDR3 covers 12 residues. CDR1 and CDR2 from the germline V gene are MNHEY and SVGAGI. The J segment lost 12 bases and the V segment lost 6 bases, leaving 6 bases of the junction unmatched. The chain's CDR3 is CASRDRGYTQYF. The DNA of the CDR3 is TGTGCCAGCAGGGACAGGGGATACACTCAGTACTTC.

The rearrangement uses TRBV7-2 and TRBJ1-1; D perhaps matches TRBD1 (6 bases). The length of the CDR3 is 13 residues. The V end lost 5 bases, the J end lost 5 bases, and 12 bases lay between the germline ends. Germline V lookup: CDR1 SGHTA, CDR2 FQGNSA. CDR3 in amino acids: CASSLGAPTEAFF. CDR3 DNA sequence: TGTGCCAGCAGCCTGGGGGCGCCGACTGAAGCTTTCTTT.

V and J are TRBV10-3 and TRBJ2-6; no clear D gene. V lost 8 bases, J lost 0 bases, and 5 bases lay in between. The CDR3 covers 13 residues. The germline gives CDR1 ENHRY, CDR2 SYGVKD. CDR3 sequence reads: CAIGVSGANVLTF. The CDR3 DNA reads as TGTGCCATCGGAGTCTCTGGGGCCAACGTCCTGACTTTC.

J is TRBJ2-7 and V is TRBV4-1; 8 bases are a match to TRBD2. This CDR3 is 17 amino acids long. Trimming cost V 4 bases and J 6 bases; bases outside gene matches: 17. Germline CDR1 MGHRA, CDR2 YSYEKL. CDR3 DNA: TGCGCCAGCAGCCCAAACCGGGAGGGCCTAAAACAGTCCGAGCAGTACTTC. This gives the protein CASSPNREGLKQSEQYF.